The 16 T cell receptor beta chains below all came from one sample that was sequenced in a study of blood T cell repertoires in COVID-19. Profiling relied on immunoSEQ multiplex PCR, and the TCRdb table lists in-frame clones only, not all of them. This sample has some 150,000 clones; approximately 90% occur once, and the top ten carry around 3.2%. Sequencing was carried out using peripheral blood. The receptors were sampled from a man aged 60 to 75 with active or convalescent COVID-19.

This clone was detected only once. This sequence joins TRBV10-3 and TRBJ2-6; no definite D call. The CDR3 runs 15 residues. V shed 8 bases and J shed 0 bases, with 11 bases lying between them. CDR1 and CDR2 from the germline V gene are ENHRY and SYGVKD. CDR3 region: CAIHTSGSGANVLTF. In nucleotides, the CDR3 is TGTGCCATCCACACGTCGGGCTCTGGGGCCAACGTCCTGACTTTC.

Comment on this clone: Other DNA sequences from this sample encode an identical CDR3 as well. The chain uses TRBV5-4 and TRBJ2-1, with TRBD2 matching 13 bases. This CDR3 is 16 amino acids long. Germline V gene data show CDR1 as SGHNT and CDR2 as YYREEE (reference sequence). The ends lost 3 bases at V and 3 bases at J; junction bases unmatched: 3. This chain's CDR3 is CASSSGLAGNYNEQFF. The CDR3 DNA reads TGTGCCAGCAGCTCGGGACTAGCGGGGAACTACAATGAGCAGTTCTTC.

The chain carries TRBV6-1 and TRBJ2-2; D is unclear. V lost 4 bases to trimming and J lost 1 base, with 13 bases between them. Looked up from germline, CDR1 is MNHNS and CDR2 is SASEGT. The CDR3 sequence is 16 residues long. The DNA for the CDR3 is TGTGCCAGCAGTGTTTTACAACCAGAGAACACCGGGGAGCTGTTTTTT. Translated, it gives CASSVLQPENTGELFF.

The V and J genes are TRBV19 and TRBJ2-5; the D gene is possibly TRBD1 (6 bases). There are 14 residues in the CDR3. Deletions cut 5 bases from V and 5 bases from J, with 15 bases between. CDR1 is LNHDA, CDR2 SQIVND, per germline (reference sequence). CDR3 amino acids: CASSDQDRSETQYF. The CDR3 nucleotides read TGTGCCAGTAGTGACCAGGACAGATCCGAGACCCAGTACTTC.

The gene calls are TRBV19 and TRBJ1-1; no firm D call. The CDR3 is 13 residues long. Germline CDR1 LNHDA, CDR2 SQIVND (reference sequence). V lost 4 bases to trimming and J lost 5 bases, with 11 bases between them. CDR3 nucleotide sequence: TGTGCCAGTAGTAGGAGGGATGTAACTGAAGCTTTCTTT. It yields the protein CASSRRDVTEAFF. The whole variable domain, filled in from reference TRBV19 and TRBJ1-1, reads DGGITQSPKYLFRKEGQNVTLSCEQNLNHDAMYWYRQDPGQGLRLIYYSQIVNDFQKGDIAEGYSVSREKKESFPLTVTSAQKNPTAFYLCASSRRDVTEAFFGQGTRLTVV.

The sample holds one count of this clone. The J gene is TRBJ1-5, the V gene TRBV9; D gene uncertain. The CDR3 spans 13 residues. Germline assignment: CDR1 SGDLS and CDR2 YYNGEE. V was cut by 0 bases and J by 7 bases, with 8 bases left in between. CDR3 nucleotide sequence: TGTGCCAGCAGCGTAGACTTGCTCCAGCCCCAGCATTTT. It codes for CASSVDLLQPQHF.

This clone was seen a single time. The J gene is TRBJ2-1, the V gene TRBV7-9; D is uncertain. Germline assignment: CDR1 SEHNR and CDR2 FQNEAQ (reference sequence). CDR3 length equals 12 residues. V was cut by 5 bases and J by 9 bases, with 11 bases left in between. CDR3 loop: CASSLSRGEQFF. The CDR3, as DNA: TGTGCCAGCAGCCTTAGCCGAGGTGAGCAGTTCTTC.

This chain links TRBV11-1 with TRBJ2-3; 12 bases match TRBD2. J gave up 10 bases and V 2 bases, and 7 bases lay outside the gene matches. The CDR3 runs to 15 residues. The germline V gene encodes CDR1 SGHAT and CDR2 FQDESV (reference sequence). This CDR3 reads CASSLPASGRAAQYF. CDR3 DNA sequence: TGTGCCAGCAGCTTACCGGCTAGCGGGAGGGCAGCGCAGTATTTT.

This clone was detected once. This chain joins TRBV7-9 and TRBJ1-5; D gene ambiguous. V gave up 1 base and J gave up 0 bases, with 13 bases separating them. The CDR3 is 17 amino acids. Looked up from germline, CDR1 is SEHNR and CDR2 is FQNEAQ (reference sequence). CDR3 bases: TGTGCCAGCAGCTTAGATTTTGGAGGGATTAGCAATCAGCCCCAGCATTTT. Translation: CASSLDFGGISNQPQHF.

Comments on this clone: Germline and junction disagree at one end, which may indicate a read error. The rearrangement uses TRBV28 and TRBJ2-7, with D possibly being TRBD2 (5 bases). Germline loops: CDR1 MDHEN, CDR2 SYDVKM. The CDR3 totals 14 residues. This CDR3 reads CASNGGESRLPLDF. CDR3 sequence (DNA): TGTGCCAGCAACGGAGGCGAGAGTCGACTCCCCTTGGACTTC.

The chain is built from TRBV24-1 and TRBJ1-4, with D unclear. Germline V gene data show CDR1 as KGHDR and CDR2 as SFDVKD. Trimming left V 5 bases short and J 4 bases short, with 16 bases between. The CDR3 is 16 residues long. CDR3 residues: CATSVLRHHFNEKLFF. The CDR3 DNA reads TGTGCCACCAGTGTCTTAAGACACCATTTTAATGAAAAACTGTTTTTT.

CDR3 protein: CASSPAGGAVQPQHF. CDR3 in DNA: TGTGCCAGCTCACCAGCAGGGGGCGCGGTTCAGCCCCAGCATTTT. The chain couples TRBV18 to TRBJ1-5, with 8 nucleotides matching TRBD1. V shed 2 bases and J 6 bases; nucleotides not matched to a gene: 6. The length of the CDR3 is 15 residues. CDR1 KGHSH and CDR2 LQKENI come from the germline V gene.

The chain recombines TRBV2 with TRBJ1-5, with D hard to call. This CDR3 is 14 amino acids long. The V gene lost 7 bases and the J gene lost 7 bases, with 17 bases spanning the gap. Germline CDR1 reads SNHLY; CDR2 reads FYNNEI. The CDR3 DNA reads TGTGCCAGCACCGGCGGGAATGGTCACCAGCCCCAGCATTTT. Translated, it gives CASTGGNGHQPQHF.

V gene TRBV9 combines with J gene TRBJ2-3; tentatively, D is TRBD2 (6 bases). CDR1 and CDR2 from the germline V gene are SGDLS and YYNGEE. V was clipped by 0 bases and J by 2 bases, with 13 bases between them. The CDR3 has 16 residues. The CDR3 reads CASSVDSGQYTDTQYF. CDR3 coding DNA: TGTGCCAGCAGCGTAGATAGCGGCCAATACACAGATACGCAGTATTTT.

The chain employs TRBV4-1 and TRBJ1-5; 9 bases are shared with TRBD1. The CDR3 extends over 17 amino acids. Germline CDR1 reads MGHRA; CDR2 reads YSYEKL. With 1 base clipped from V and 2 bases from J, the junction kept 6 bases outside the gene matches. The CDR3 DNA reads TGCGCCAGCAGCCAAGGTCCGGGACAGGGAGGCAATCAGCCCCAGCATTTT. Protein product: CASSQGPGQGGNQPQHF.

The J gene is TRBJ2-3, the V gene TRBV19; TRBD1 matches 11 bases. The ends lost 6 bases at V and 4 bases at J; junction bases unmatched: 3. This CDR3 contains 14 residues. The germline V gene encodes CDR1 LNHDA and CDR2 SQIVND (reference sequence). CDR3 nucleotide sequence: TGTGCCAGTAGGGACAGGGGGCGAGCAGATACGCAGTATTTT. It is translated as CASRDRGRADTQYF.